These 5 T cell receptor beta chains were all obtained from the same sample, sequenced in a study of CD8 T cells in ankylosing spondylitis. Via MiXCR, TCRdb re-called the 5' RACE reads, giving one row per CDR3 protein. The repertoire includes about 150,000 distinct CDR3 sequences, 40% to 50% of them detected once, and roughly 15% sits in the top ten. The sample taken for sequencing was synovial fluid, either unsorted or a sorted T cell fraction (not recorded which). These TCRs come from a male donor with ankylosing spondylitis.

The chain carries TRBV6-7 and TRBJ1-2, with D perhaps matching TRBD1 (5 bases). TRBV6-7 is an ORF, with its function uncertain. The CDR3 totals 11 residues. Deletions cut 5 bases from V and 12 bases from J, with 13 bases between. The CDR3 here is CASSHRQGHTF. The CDR3 region has the DNA TGTGCCAGCAGTCACCGCCAGGGCCACACCTTC.

The CDR3 sequence is CASSYLRQYQETQYF. The CDR3, as DNA: TGTGCCAGCAGTTACTTACGACAGTACCAAGAGACCCAGTACTTC. The chain combines TRBV6-2 or TRBV6-3 with TRBJ2-5; D is possibly TRBD1 (5 bases). Per the germline V gene, CDR1 is MNHEY and CDR2 is SVGEGT. The V gene lost 1 base and the J gene lost 0 bases, with 9 bases spanning the gap. The CDR3 length is 15 residues.

The V call is TRBV5-1, the J call TRBJ2-7, with a possible D match to TRBD2 (5 bases). The CDR3 is 17 amino acids. V was clipped by 0 bases and J by 3 bases, with 19 bases between them. CDR1 and CDR2 (germline): SGHRS, YFSETQ. The CDR3 spells CASSLERVGRGYYEQYF. The CDR3 DNA reads TGCGCCAGCAGCTTGGAGCGTGTGGGTCGGGGATACTACGAGCAGTACTTC.

The chain employs TRBV5-6 and TRBJ2-2; 12 nucleotides agree with TRBD2. This CDR3 spans 16 amino acids. The J segment lost 6 bases and the V segment lost 0 bases, leaving 3 bases of the junction unmatched. Per germline, CDR1 SGHDT and CDR2 YYEEEE. CDR3 in amino acids: CASSLGLAGVAGELFF. The CDR3 DNA reads as TGTGCCAGCAGCTTGGGACTAGCGGGAGTGGCCGGGGAGCTGTTTTTT.

This clonotype was observed at least ten times. The gene calls are TRBV20-1 and TRBJ2-3; D remains ambiguous. The ends were cut back, 5 bases at V and 0 bases at J, with 6 bases in the middle. This CDR3 has 12 amino acids. Germline values: CDR1 DFQATT, CDR2 SNEGSKA (reference sequence). The CDR3 reads CSAEISTDTQYF. The CDR3 DNA is TGCAGTGCTGAGATTAGCACAGATACGCAGTATTTT.